Listed below are T cell receptor beta chains from one sample, sequenced in a study of blood T cell repertoires in COVID-19. Assay used: immunoSEQ multiplex PCR; TCRdb lists only in-frame clones, some missing. Here the sample spans approximately 260,000 clones, roughly 90% being singletons. Specimen: PBMCs or T cells enriched from blood (not recorded which). These receptors came from a woman in her twenties or thirties with acute COVID-19. The CDR3 runs from the conserved cysteine through the conserved F or W. A D gene is named only where the DNA matches it firmly. Expanded clones are given a class, and other clones once, few, many or no size at all.

>-|TRBJ1-4|-|TRBV19
TGTGCCAGTAGTATCTCGTTAACTAATGAAAAACTGTTTTTT
CASSISLTNEKLFF
>-|TRBJ1-4|-|TRBV5-1
TGCGCCAGCAGCTCAGGACGCGGGGAAGGGGAAAAACTGTTTTTT
CASSSGRGEGEKLFF
>-|TRBJ1-6|TRBD1|TRBV6-2/TRBV6-3
TGTGCCAGCAGTTACCCGCGGGACAGGCAGAGCTCCTATAATTCACCCCTCCACTTT
CASSYPRDRQSSYNSPLHF
>once|TRBJ2-3|TRBD2|TRBV24-1
TGTGCCACCAGTGATTTGCTTGGGGCTAGCGGGACAGATACGCAGTATTTT
CATSDLLGASGTDTQYF
>-|TRBJ1-2|TRBD1|TRBV6-5
TGTGCCAGCACCCGGACAGGGGGTTGGTATGGCTACACCTTC
CASTRTGGWYGYTF
>-|TRBJ1-1|-|TRBV7-3
TGTGCCAGCAGCTTAACTGCTCTGGGGCTTGGAACTGAAGCTTTCTTT
CASSLTALGLGTEAFF
>-|TRBJ1-1|-|TRBV20-1
TGCAGTGCCGTCACGGCGCCGGGAGCTTTCTTT
CSAVTAPGAFF
>-|TRBJ2-7|-|TRBV21-1
TGTGCCAGGGCCGGGACAGGGTTTTGCGAGCAGTACTTC
CARAGTGFCEQYF
>-|TRBJ1-1|-|TRBV11-2
TGTGCCAGCAGCCGGGACACAGGACACACTGAAGCTTTCTTT
CASSRDTGHTEAFF
>-|TRBJ2-1|TRBD2|TRBV4-2
TGTGCCAGCAGCCAAGAAGGTCTGCCGGGGGGGCTCTACAATGAGCAGTTCTTC
CASSQEGLPGGLYNEQFF
>-|TRBJ1-5|TRBD1|TRBV5-4
TGTGCCAGCAGCATACAGGGGGCGGGTAGCAATCAGCCCCAGCATTTT
CASSIQGAGSNQPQHF
>-|TRBJ1-1|-|TRBV7-9
TGTGCCAGCAGCTTGCCCGGCCGGGACACTGAAGCTTTCTTT
CASSLPGRDTEAFF
>-|TRBJ1-2|-|TRBV2
TGTGCCAGCAGTGAAGGACTAGGGCCTAACTATGGCTACACCTTC
CASSEGLGPNYGYTF
>-|TRBJ2-7|TRBD1|TRBV7-2
TGTGCCAGCAGGCGACCGGGACAGGGGTTTCGCGAGCAGTACTTC
CASRRPGQGFREQYF
>-|TRBJ2-2|TRBD1|TRBV5-4
TGTGCCAGCAGCCTGCGACAGGGAGTGGACACCGGGGAGCTGTTTTTT
CASSLRQGVDTGELFF
>-|TRBJ2-1|TRBD2|TRBV19
TGTGCCAGTAGTACCGGACTAGCGTCCTACAATGAGCAGTTCTTC
CASSTGLASYNEQFF
>-|TRBJ2-7|TRBD2|TRBV18
TGTGCCAGCTCACCGCCGGGGGGCTCCTACGAGCAGTACTTC
CASSPPGGSYEQYF
>-|TRBJ2-1|TRBD2|TRBV11-2
TGTGCCAGCAGCTCCCTAGCGGGAGGGCGCGATGAGCAGTTCTTC
CASSSLAGGRDEQFF
>-|TRBJ2-1|TRBD1|TRBV25-1
TGTGCCAGCAGTGAGGGGACAGAGGCCTACAATGAGCAGTTCTTC
CASSEGTEAYNEQFF
>-|TRBJ2-2|TRBD1|TRBV11-1
TGTGCCAGCAGCTTAGGGACAGGGTACACCGGGGAGCTGTTTTTT
CASSLGTGYTGELFF
>once|TRBJ2-1|TRBD2|TRBV2
TGTGCCAGCAGGAGACTAGCGGGGGGGAACTACAATGAGCAGTTCTTC
CASRRLAGGNYNEQFF
>-|TRBJ1-6|-|TRBV3-1/TRBV3-2
TGTGCCAGCAGCCAACAGAATAATTCACCCCTCCACTTT
CASSQQNNSPLHF
>-|TRBJ2-7|TRBD1|TRBV30
TGTGCCTGGAGTCGGGACAGGGGGTACGAGCAGTACTTC
CAWSRDRGYEQYF
>-|TRBJ1-2|-|TRBV29-1
TGCAGCGTTAGGACAGCCTTGGGGTACTATGGCTACACCTTC
CSVRTALGYYGYTF
>-|TRBJ2-2|-|TRBV7-8
TGTGCCAGCAGCTTACTACAGGGACCGTTGAACACCGGGGAGCTGTTTTTT
CASSLLQGPLNTGELFF
>-|TRBJ2-1|-|TRBV7-2
TGTGCCAGCGGGGCGGGACCAAACAATGAGCAGTTCTTC
CASGAGPNNEQFF